Listed below are T cell receptor beta chains from one sample, sequenced in a study of cytomegalovirus exposure and HLA in healthy donors. TCRdb's copy holds only in-frame clones and misses some; the assay was immunoSEQ multiplex PCR. The sample yields roughly 170,000 clones, 77% seen once. Material for sequencing was PBMCs. The receptors were gathered from a woman in her 30s in good health and CMV-seronegative. CDR3s include the opening cysteine and the closing phenylalanine or tryptophan.

j_call	v_call	cdr3_aa
TRBJ1-1	TRBV7-9	CASRRTAPGNTEAFF
TRBJ1-2	TRBV5-1	CASSLALRGRVGYTF
TRBJ2-5	TRBV29-1	CSVEGGSGSGETQYF
TRBJ2-7	TRBV7-2	CASSRDRLSYEQYF
TRBJ1-1	TRBV15	CATSLARDEAFF
TRBJ1-1	TRBV6-5	CASSYQENTEAFF
TRBJ2-3	TRBV6-5	CASSGRGGPQYF
TRBJ2-2	TRBV6-6	CASRHLLAGGTGELFF
TRBJ1-6	TRBV11-2	CASSSRGFANSPLHF
TRBJ1-2	TRBV10-3	CAISDIGTRESYTF
TRBJ2-7	TRBV6-1	CASSAGGIYEQYF
TRBJ2-2	TRBV27	CASSLSTRTGELFF
TRBJ1-2	TRBV6-6	CASRFGQGTVGYTF
TRBJ1-5	TRBV2	CASSGRQGGDQPQHF
TRBJ1-5	TRBV19	CASSPQVFRQPQHF
TRBJ2-5	TRBV4-3	CASSLSLRDSLRTQYF
TRBJ2-3	TRBV6-5	CASSYSDWRNTQYF
TRBJ2-1	TRBV19	CASREGPQHGNEQFF
TRBJ2-1	TRBV4-2	CASSPGGGDSYNEQFF
TRBJ2-5	TRBV25-1	CASSEYRSGAPQETQYF
TRBJ2-3	TRBV2	CASSEGWEGRPDTQYF
TRBJ2-5	TRBV7-7	CASSLGTVFAETQYF
TRBJ2-2	TRBV19	CASRQDRADTGELFF
TRBJ1-5	TRBV5-6	CASSYRGTYQPQHF
TRBJ2-7	TRBV25-1	CASSESWDTYEQYF
TRBJ2-7	TRBV4-1	CASSQKTVAGTYEQYF
TRBJ1-5	TRBV6-5	CASSPGTGRTQPQHF
TRBJ2-1	TRBV5-4	CASSLAEWGIDEQFF
TRBJ1-2	TRBV11-2	CASSLAGYGYTF
TRBJ1-1	TRBV4-3	CASSQGPGQGRTEAFF
TRBJ2-7	TRBV6-5	CASSNGMDFYEQYF
TRBJ1-4	TRBV6-1	CATHQPGRGREKLFF
TRBJ1-2	TRBV9	CASSVGQGSFYGYTF
TRBJ1-1	TRBV9	CASSQGPWAMNTEAFF
TRBJ1-3	TRBV28	CASSLRDRGPLGIYF
TRBJ1-5	TRBV5-8	CASSPPGGGHQPQHF
TRBJ1-2	TRBV2	CASIPSTGYGYTF
TRBJ1-5	TRBV7-9	CASSLAAQPQHF
TRBJ1-6	TRBV5-4	CASSSGGTYNSPLHF
TRBJ2-1	TRBV5-6	CASSLENGTGVVGEQFF
TRBJ1-4	TRBV28	CASSLFRLEEKLFF
TRBJ2-3	TRBV7-7	CASSLGQGVTDTQYF
TRBJ2-7	TRBV25-1	CASSRRDGTYEQYF
TRBJ1-5	TRBV19	CASSIRDNNQPQHF
TRBJ2-7	TRBV5-5	CASSAGGLAGAYEQYF
TRBJ1-2	TRBV30	CAGEKGKRINYGYTF
TRBJ1-3	TRBV11-2	CASSSRTGRSGNTIYF
TRBJ2-3	TRBV2	CASTIAGPPDTQYF